Detailed here is one T cell receptor (beta chain). As yet, its antigen is unknown. A mixed TRB-A/B primer pool amplified rearranged TRB by multiplex touch-down PCR. Using its own MiXCR run on the multiplex PCR reads, TCRdb lists one record per CDR3 protein. The sample holds some 4,000 distinct CDR3 sequences; around 38% are singletons and the top ten take about three fifths. The CDR3 contains 16 residues. V shed 6 bases and J 5 bases; nucleotides not matched to a gene: 15. CDR1 and CDR2 (germline): MNHEY, SVGEGT. These data belong to a study of T cell repertoires in aging, cancer and after chemotherapy. Findings and limits, study-wide: In cancer patients, declining TCR diversity with age involved lost richness and lost evenness.

Amplification of TCR beta used genomic DNA extracted from peripheral blood. The sample taken for sequencing was blood. This TCR derives from a human donor with a solid tumor. The chain couples TRBV6-2 or TRBV6-3 to TRBJ1-2; 7 nucleotides align to TRBD1. DNA for the CDR3: TGTGCCAGCAGCCACACTACGGGACAGTTGAAATATGGCTACACCTTC. It is translated as CASSHTTGQLKYGYTF.